Following are 20 T cell receptor beta chains from one sample sequenced in a study of T cells in tuberculosis. Clones were sequenced by immunoSEQ multiplex PCR, and TCRdb holds only the in-frame ones, with some missing. The sample lists more than 20,000 clones, around 91% occurring once. The sequencing input was PBMCs. Source of these receptors: a donor between 10 and 29 years old with latent tuberculosis or without tuberculosis infection.

The chain joins TRBV5-6 to TRBJ1-2; TRBD1 matches at 7 bases. CDR3 length equals 13 residues. Germline-derived CDR1 and CDR2 are SGHDT and YYEEEE. After removal of 4 bases from V and 7 bases from J, the junction contained 7 bases not matched to a gene. CDR3 region: CASSQRQGRGYTF. In DNA, the CDR3 is TGTGCCAGCAGCCAACGACAGGGACGTGGCTACACCTTC.

The V call is TRBV6-5, the J call TRBJ1-2; TRBD1 is a possible D gene (5 bases). In germline, CDR1 is MNHEY, CDR2 SVGAGI. The CDR3 consists of 12 residues. V was pared by 6 bases and J by 9 bases, with 14 bases between. CDR3 DNA: TGTGCCAGCAGCCGGGGGGGAGGCAGCTACACCTTC. This sequence encodes CASSRGGGSYTF.

The genes are TRBV4-1 and TRBJ1-3; 11 nucleotides match TRBD1. V trimming: 3 bases; J trimming: 0 bases; junction bases outside the gene matches: 16. The CDR3 has 21 amino acids. Germline CDR1 reads MGHRA; CDR2 reads YSYEKL. The CDR3: CASSHPYGGQGALDSGNTIYF. The CDR3 DNA is TGCGCCAGCAGCCACCCCTACGGCGGACAGGGGGCTCTCGACTCTGGAAACACCATATATTTT.

V usage is TRBV29-1 and J usage is TRBJ2-7, with TRBD1 identical over 7 bases. The CDR3 is 13 residues long. Per germline, CDR1 SQVTM and CDR2 ANQGSEA. The J segment lost 8 bases and the V segment lost 7 bases, leaving 14 bases of the junction unmatched. The CDR3 is CSGGGQMGGKQYF. In DNA, the CDR3 is TGCAGCGGTGGGGGACAGATGGGTGGCAAGCAGTACTTC.

The CDR3: CASRTRSGGEETQYF. DNA for the CDR3: TGTGCCAGCAGAACGAGGAGCGGGGGGGAAGAGACCCAGTACTTC. The chain is built from TRBV2 and TRBJ2-5; 10 bases agree with TRBD2. Germline CDR1 and CDR2: SNHLY and FYNNEI. CDR3 length: 15 amino acids. J lost 3 bases, V lost 6 bases, and 7 bases had no gene match.

J is TRBJ1-2 and V is TRBV11-2, with TRBD1 as a possible D gene (6 bases). The germline V gene encodes CDR1 SGHAT and CDR2 FQNNGV. V was clipped by 3 bases and J by 7 bases, with 18 bases between them. This CDR3 has 15 residues. This CDR3 is CASSLSTWTVGGYTF. CDR3 DNA sequence: TGTGCCAGCAGCTTGTCAACCTGGACAGTAGGTGGCTACACCTTC.

V and J are TRBV27 and TRBJ2-7, with D possibly being TRBD1 (6 bases). The germline CDR1 and CDR2 sequences are MNHEY and SMNVEV (reference sequence). The CDR3 runs to 17 residues. With 6 bases removed from V and 0 bases from J, the gap between germline ends came to 21 bases. The CDR3 DNA reads as TGTGCCAGCAGCACAACGGGACACAATCCGGGCTCCTACGAGCAGTACTTC. Translating it yields CASSTTGHNPGSYEQYF.

The chain is built from TRBV27 and TRBJ1-1; D perhaps matches TRBD1 (5 bases). Trimming stripped 4 bases from V and 5 bases from J, with 11 bases between. The CDR3 has 13 residues. CDR1 is MNHEY, CDR2 SMNVEV, per germline (reference sequence). The CDR3 DNA sequence: TGTGCCAGCAGTTGGTCCAGGGAAACTGAAGCTTTCTTT. This translates into CASSWSRETEAFF.

The chain combines TRBV7-3 with TRBJ2-7; tentative D call: TRBD1 (5 bases). This CDR3 contains 13 residues. The germline CDR1 and CDR2 sequences are SGHTA and FQGTGA. V was pared by 5 bases and J by 5 bases, with 13 bases between. CDR3 in DNA: TGTGCCAGCAGCACGGCCTCAGGGAACGAGCAGTACTTC. This encodes CASSTASGNEQYF.

J is TRBJ1-3 and V is TRBV5-1; no clear D gene. Per germline, CDR1 SGHRS and CDR2 YFSETQ. Trimming removed 0 bases at V and 0 bases at J, with 7 bases between. This CDR3 contains 15 residues. The CDR3 region has the DNA TGCGCCAGCAGCTTGGGGGCTGGCTCTGGAAACACCATATATTTT. This gives the protein CASSLGAGSGNTIYF. Full variable domain (missing parts from reference TRBV5-1 and TRBJ1-3): KAGVTQTPRYLIKTRGQQVTLSCSPISGHRSVSWYQQTPGQGLQFLFEYFSETQRNKGNFPGRFSGRQFSNSRSEMNVSTLELGDSALYLCASSLGAGSGNTIYFGEGSWLTVV.

This clone was counted between two and nine times. The J gene is TRBJ1-2, the V gene TRBV10-3, with no clear D. The CDR3 contains 15 residues. With 4 bases removed from V and 0 bases from J, the gap between germline ends came to 12 bases. The germline V gene has CDR1 ENHRY and CDR2 SYGVKD. The CDR3 DNA is TGTGCCATCAGTGGCCCTCCTCCAGCTAACTATGGCTACACCTTC. Protein sequence: CAISGPPPANYGYTF.

The chain employs TRBV15 and TRBJ2-5; a weak D match, TRBD1 (5 bases). Trimming shortened V by 4 bases and J by 7 bases, and 10 bases separated the two germline ends. Germline V lookup: CDR1 LNHNV, CDR2 YYDKDF (reference sequence). The CDR3 extends over 12 amino acids. The DNA of the CDR3 is TGTGCCACCAGCAATCTAAGGGGGACCCAGTACTTC. This translates into CATSNLRGTQYF.

This chain connects TRBV2 to TRBJ1-2; D is unresolved. CDR1 SNHLY and CDR2 FYNNEI come from the germline V gene. The CDR3 loop spans 13 amino acids. V was clipped by 6 bases and J by 6 bases, with 14 bases between them. CDR3 residues: CASRMGGRHGYTF. The CDR3 DNA is TGTGCCAGCAGGATGGGAGGCAGACATGGCTACACCTTC.

V and J are TRBV5-1 and TRBJ1-1; no clear D gene. Germline assignment: CDR1 SGHRS and CDR2 YFSETQ. V shed 0 bases and J shed 1 base, with 13 bases lying between them. The CDR3 has 16 residues. The CDR3 loop is CASSLVGGSKNTEAFF. The CDR3, as DNA: TGCGCCAGCAGCTTGGTAGGAGGCAGCAAGAACACTGAAGCTTTCTTT. Complete variable domain (other parts from reference TRBV5-1 and TRBJ1-1): KAGVTQTPRYLIKTRGQQVTLSCSPISGHRSVSWYQQTPGQGLQFLFEYFSETQRNKGNFPGRFSGRQFSNSRSEMNVSTLELGDSALYLCASSLVGGSKNTEAFFGQGTRLTVV.

This chain's CDR3 is CATSRDPGRDEQYF. CDR3 DNA: TGTGCCACCAGCAGAGATCCCGGCAGGGACGAGCAGTACTTC. The chain couples TRBV15 to TRBJ2-7; possible D gene TRBD1, 5 bases. The V end lost 0 bases, the J end lost 5 bases, and 11 bases lay between the germline ends. The germline CDR1 and CDR2 sequences are LNHNV and YYDKDF (reference sequence). The CDR3 has 14 residues.

Remarks on this clone: The identical CDR3 is also encoded by other nucleotide sequences in the sample. This rearrangement joins TRBV29-1 to TRBJ2-5; 11 bases align to TRBD2. With V trimmed by 4 bases and J by 2 bases, 6 bases remained unmatched. The CDR3 is made up of 15 amino acids. Per the germline V gene, CDR1 is SQVTM and CDR2 is ANQGSEA. The CDR3 coding sequence is TGCAGCGTTGCAAGACTAGCGGGGATACAAGAGACCCAGTACTTC. It translates to CSVARLAGIQETQYF.

The chain employs TRBV11-3 and TRBJ2-1; 8 bases line up with TRBD1. The CDR3 extends over 15 amino acids. J was trimmed by 5 bases and V by 3 bases; bases with no gene match: 6. The V gene's germline CDR1 is SGHNT and CDR2 YENEEA. CDR3 amino acids: CASSLVAGGHNEQFF. The CDR3, as DNA: TGTGCCAGCAGCTTGGTGGCAGGGGGCCACAATGAGCAGTTCTTC.

The genes are TRBV18 and TRBJ2-2, with 11 bases that match TRBD1. Germline CDR1 reads KGHSH; CDR2 reads LQKENI. CDR3 length: 16 residues. V lost 2 bases to trimming and J lost 7 bases; unmatched junction nucleotides: 6. CDR3 DNA: TGTGCCAGCTCACCAGTCGGACAGGGGGCTTTCGGGGAGCTGTTTTTT. This gives the protein CASSPVGQGAFGELFF.

The chain uses TRBV13 and TRBJ2-7, with D unresolved. CDR3 length: 14 amino acids. V dropped 5 bases and J dropped 3 bases, with 14 bases sitting between them. Germline assignment: CDR1 PRHDT and CDR2 FYEKMQ (reference sequence). CDR3 DNA sequence: TGTGCCAGCAGCCGCTACGAGACATTCTACGAGCAGTACTTC. Protein: CASSRYETFYEQYF.

The rearrangement links TRBV29-1 to TRBJ2-1; tentative D call: TRBD2 (6 bases). In germline, CDR1 is SQVTM, CDR2 ANQGSEA. Trimming took off 3 bases at V and 8 bases at J, with 17 bases between the two ends. The length of the CDR3 is 14 residues. The CDR3 is CSVEMWGVGDEQFF. CDR3 bases: TGCAGCGTTGAGATGTGGGGGGTTGGGGATGAGCAGTTCTTC.